The clone carrying this T cell receptor (beta chain) showed up just a few times. Its antigen is still unknown. The PBMCs studied were ones that came from roughly 11 ml fresh peripheral blood. The CDR3 totals 12 residues. CDR1 is SEHNR and CDR2 is FQNEAQ in the germline V gene (reference sequence). The germline V and J ends were trimmed by 5 bases and 6 bases, with 7 bases remaining between them. This sample stems from a study of T cells in Graves' hyperthyroidism and ophthalmopathy. Study findings and constraints: Most clonotypes expanded in thyroid above 0.001 were likewise present in blood. Model output signaled ophthalmopathy a median 6.5 months ahead of onset. Through a model of 13 V-J features, ophthalmopathy was separated from stable hyperthyroidism.

TCR beta CDR3 region amplification was performed from RNA transcripts. When the TCR CDR3 underwent first-round RT-PCR, the HTBI primer set was used. TCRdb reprocessed the multiplex PCR reads with MiXCR, giving one entry per CDR3 protein. The sample lists almost 500,000 distinct CDR3 sequences; 22% were seen once. The source of this sequence is a woman in her sixties or seventies with Graves' ophthalmopathy. The chain employs TRBV7-9 and TRBJ2-2; unclear D gene. Sample: blood. CDR3 bases: TGTGCCAGCAGCCAGAGAGCCGGGGAGCTGTTTTTT. It is translated as CASSQRAGELFF.